This passage covers 21 T cell receptor beta chains from one sample sequenced in a study of Graves' ophthalmopathy and Graves' hyperthyroidism. Using RNA transcripts, the TCR beta CDR3 regions were amplified. First-round RT-PCR relied on HTBI primers, and a second-round multiplex PCR came next. MiXCR, run by TCRdb on the multiplex PCR reads, gives a single entry per CDR3 protein. The data show about 600,000 distinct CDR3 sequences, with 39% seen just once and about 4% held by the top ten. Source material: peripheral blood or thyroid tissue (not recorded which). These receptor sequences come from an adult man with Graves' hyperthyroidism.

Remarks on this clonotype: The final CDR3 position lacks the conserved phenylalanine or tryptophan, pointing to a likely read error. V and J are TRBV6-1 and TRBJ2-5, with 14 bases matching TRBD2. This CDR3 is built from 15 residues. J was trimmed by 4 bases and V by 6 bases; bases with no gene match: 4. From germline, CDR1 is MNHNS and CDR2 SASEGT. CDR3 DNA sequence: TGTGCCAGCAGGGTGGGACTAGCGGGAGCAGAGACCCAGTACTCC. Residues: CASRVGLAGAETQYS.

This chain links TRBV20-1 with TRBJ2-2; the match to TRBD1 covers 9 bases. The V and J ends lost 6 bases and 8 bases, in that order; junction bases with no gene match: 4. The CDR3 runs 12 residues. The germline V gene encodes CDR1 DFQATT and CDR2 SNEGSKA (reference sequence). CDR3 amino acids: CSARDREGELFF. DNA of the CDR3: TGCAGTGCACGGGACAGGGAGGGGGAGCTGTTTTTT.

This clonotype appeared many times. The genes are TRBV24-1 and TRBJ1-4; TRBD1 is a possible D gene (6 bases). Trimming cost V 6 bases and J 5 bases, with 18 bases left between them. Germline CDR1 is KGHDR and CDR2 is SFDVKD. The length of the CDR3 is 16 residues. The CDR3 bases are TGTGCCACCAGTCATCAGGGCAGGGGCCAGAATGAAAAACTGTTTTTT. The encoded protein is CATSHQGRGQNEKLFF.

This clonotype was seen at least ten times. The gene calls are TRBV4-2 and TRBJ1-5; TRBD1 matches 9 bases. CDR3 length: 16 amino acids. The J segment lost 1 base and the V segment lost 0 bases, leaving 1 base of the junction unmatched. CDR1 and CDR2 (germline): LGHNA, YNFKEQ. The chain's CDR3 is CASSQDDRGSNQPQHF. In nucleotides, the CDR3 is TGTGCCAGCAGCCAAGATGACAGGGGGAGCAATCAGCCCCAGCATTTT.

At least ten counts were recorded for this clonotype. The CDR3 sequence is CASNVLLGLGGTEAFF. In DNA form, the CDR3 reads TGTGCCAGCAACGTACTTCTGGGGCTCGGGGGGACTGAAGCTTTCTTT. V is TRBV7-9 and J is TRBJ1-1, with a weak D call TRBD1 (5 bases). The CDR3 totals 16 residues. Germline-derived CDR1 and CDR2 are SEHNR and FQNEAQ (reference sequence). The V gene lost 7 bases and the J gene lost 5 bases, with 23 bases spanning the gap. The complete variable domain, with remaining parts taken from reference TRBV7-9 and TRBJ1-1, reads DTGVSQNPRHKITKRGQNVTFRCDPISEHNRLYWYRQTLGQGPEFLTYFQNEAQLEKSRLLSDRFSAERPKGSFSTLEIQRTEQGDSAMYLCASNVLLGLGGTEAFFGQGTRLTVV.

This clonotype has at least ten counts. The genes are TRBV12-3 or TRBV12-4 and TRBJ2-2; 8 nucleotides line up with TRBD2. Unmatched junction bases numbered 7, after V lost 3 bases and J lost 7 bases. CDR3 length: 15 amino acids. The CDR3 coding sequence is TGTGCCAGCAGTTTTGAGAGCGGGGGCAGCGGGGAGCTGTTTTTT. Its protein is CASSFESGGSGELFF.

This clonotype has at least ten counts. This chain joins TRBV20-1 and TRBJ1-2, with D uncertain. Germline V gene data show CDR1 as DFQATT and CDR2 as SNEGSKA (reference sequence). CDR3 length equals 14 residues. V was trimmed by 6 bases and J by 1 base, leaving 15 bases between them. The CDR3 is CSAAEHGFNYGYTF. CDR3 in DNA: TGCAGTGCGGCTGAACACGGATTTAACTATGGCTACACCTTC.

This clonotype showed up many times. This chain joins TRBV20-1 and TRBJ2-5; the D gene is possibly TRBD2 (5 bases). The CDR3 is 13 residues long. Germline-derived CDR1 and CDR2 are DFQATT and SNEGSKA (reference sequence). Deletions cut 3 bases from V and 2 bases from J, with 10 bases between. CDR3 region: CSASVSGQETQYF. In DNA form, the CDR3 reads TGCAGTGCTAGCGTCTCGGGGCAAGAGACCCAGTACTTC.

This clonotype was counted once. The V gene is TRBV7-8, the J gene TRBJ1-6, with 8 bases fitting TRBD1. The germline gives CDR1 SGHVS, CDR2 FQNEAQ. The V segment lost 4 bases and the J segment 9 bases; nucleotides outside the gene matches: 8. This CDR3 spans 15 amino acids. CDR3 loop: CASSYRTGSTSPLHF. CDR3 nucleotide sequence: TGTGCCAGCAGCTACAGGACAGGGTCGACTTCACCCCTCCACTTT.

This chain links TRBV7-6 with TRBJ2-7; 11 bases fit TRBD1. CDR1 and CDR2 from the germline V gene are SGHVS and FNYEAQ. V was pared by 4 bases and J by 3 bases, with 8 bases of the junction left unmatched. CDR3 size: 16 residues. CDR3 sequence: CASSSSRDRGDYEQYF. The CDR3 region has the DNA TGTGCCAGCAGCTCGAGCCGGGACAGGGGGGACTACGAGCAGTACTTC. Filled out from reference TRBV7-6 and TRBJ2-7, the complete variable domain reads GAGVSQSPRYKVTKRGQDVALRCDPISGHVSLYWYRQALGQGPEFLTYFNYEAQQDKSGLPNDRFSAERPEGSISTLTIQRTEQRDSAMYRCASSSSRDRGDYEQYFGPGTRLTVT.

The rearrangement joins TRBV7-3 to TRBJ2-5; 10 bases line up with TRBD2. The V and J ends lost 4 bases and 2 bases, in that order; junction bases with no gene match: 7. Germline-derived CDR1 and CDR2 are SGHTA and FQGTGA. CDR3 length: 16 residues. The CDR3 here is CASSSYSGGRQETQYF. CDR3 sequence (DNA): TGTGCCAGCAGCTCTTATAGCGGGGGGCGTCAAGAGACCCAGTACTTC. The full variable domain, its missing parts supplied by reference TRBV7-3 and TRBJ2-5, is GAGVSQTPSNKVTEKGKYVELRCDPISGHTALYWYRQSLGQGPEFLIYFQGTGAADDSGLPNDRFFAVRPEGSVSTLKIQRTERGDSAVYLCASSSYSGGRQETQYFGPGTRLLVL.

The CDR3 reads CASSDQGVPQETQYF. CDR3 sequence (DNA): TGTGCCAGCAGTGACCAGGGGGTCCCCCAAGAGACCCAGTACTTC. The chain couples TRBV2 to TRBJ2-5; 7 bases match TRBD1. Germline V gene sequence: CDR1 SNHLY, CDR2 FYNNEI. With V trimmed by 3 bases and J by 1 base, 5 bases remained unmatched. This CDR3 spans 15 amino acids.

This clonotype was seen only a few times. The chain recombines TRBV9 with TRBJ2-2; D gene unclear. The germline CDR1 and CDR2 sequences are SGDLS and YYNGEE. The length of the CDR3 is 13 residues. Between the trimmed V and J ends, which lost 5 bases and 5 bases, there was a span of 10 bases. The CDR3 coding sequence is TGTGCCAGCAGGGGATATCAGACCGGGGAGCTGTTTTTT. Protein sequence: CASRGYQTGELFF. The full variable domain, rest sourced from reference TRBV9 and TRBJ2-2, is DSGVTQTPKHLITATGQRVTLRCSPRSGDLSVYWYQQSLDQGLQFLIQYYNGEERAKGNILERFSAQQFPDLHSELNLSSLELGDSALYFCASRGYQTGELFFGEGSRLTVL.

V is TRBV7-9 and J is TRBJ2-2; D not certain. V was clipped by 1 base and J by 9 bases, with 9 bases between them. The CDR3 is 13 amino acids. Looked up from germline, CDR1 is SEHNR and CDR2 is FQNEAQ (reference sequence). The CDR3: CASSLGLHRELFF. Written as DNA, the CDR3 is TGTGCCAGCAGCTTAGGTCTTCACAGGGAGCTGTTTTTT.

This clonotype has only a few counts. J is TRBJ2-2 and V is TRBV5-4; no firm D call. Germline-derived CDR1 and CDR2 are SGHNT and YYREEE (reference sequence). This CDR3 comprises 14 residues. The germline V and J ends were trimmed by 4 bases and 6 bases, with 13 bases remaining between them. CDR3: CASSPPLASGELFF. CDR3 sequence (DNA): TGTGCCAGCAGCCCCCCTCTTGCATCCGGGGAGCTGTTTTTT. The full variable domain, completed using reference TRBV5-4 and TRBJ2-2, is ETGVTQSPTHLIKTRGQQVTLRCSSQSGHNTVSWYQQALGQGPQFIFQYYREEENGRGNFPPRFSGLQFPNYSSELNVNALELDDSALYLCASSPPLASGELFFGEGSRLTVL.

This clonotype occurred many times. The V and J genes are TRBV28 and TRBJ2-7; D might be TRBD1 (5 bases). The germline gives CDR1 MDHEN, CDR2 SYDVKM. Trimming took off 2 bases at V and 1 base at J, with 12 bases between the two ends. This CDR3 region has 15 residues. The CDR3 loop reads CASSLRQGISYEQYF. CDR3 nucleotides: TGTGCCAGCAGTTTACGGCAGGGAATATCCTACGAGCAGTACTTC.

This clonotype came up many times. V and J are TRBV20-1 and TRBJ2-5; 8 bases are shared with TRBD1. The trim removed 2 bases at V and 5 bases at J, leaving 4 bases unmatched. The CDR3 length is 13 residues. Germline V gene sequence: CDR1 DFQATT, CDR2 SNEGSKA (reference sequence). CDR3 bases: TGCAGTGCTAGATGGACAGGGATGGAGACCCAGTACTTC. The encoded protein is CSARWTGMETQYF.

The chain carries TRBV7-8 and TRBJ2-3, with 10 bases that match TRBD2. The CDR3 loop spans 17 amino acids. Germline CDR1 reads SGHVS; CDR2 reads FQNEAQ. Trimming removed 1 base from V and 4 bases from J; junction bases left unmatched: 8. CDR3 protein: CASSLGLQGTSADTQYF. DNA of the CDR3: TGTGCCAGCAGCTTAGGTCTGCAGGGGACTAGCGCAGATACGCAGTATTTT.

The chain employs TRBV10-3 and TRBJ1-2; no reliable D call. The CDR3 runs to 13 residues. The germline V gene has CDR1 ENHRY and CDR2 SYGVKD. The V gene lost 0 bases and the J gene lost 10 bases, with 12 bases spanning the gap. The CDR3 nucleotides are TGTGCCATCAGTGAGTCGTGGGTAGGAGTCTACACCTTC. As protein: CAISESWVGVYTF.

This chain connects TRBV12-3 or TRBV12-4 to TRBJ2-2; D unresolved. CDR3 length: 11 residues. V lost 7 bases and J 8 bases, leaving 8 bases between the germline ends. In DNA form, the CDR3 reads TGTGCCAGCAAAATGACAGGGGAGCTGTTTTTT. Translation: CASKMTGELFF.

This clonotype was detected many times. The J gene is TRBJ1-5, the V gene TRBV19; 9 bases are shared with TRBD1. The germline CDR1 and CDR2 sequences are LNHDA and SQIVND (reference sequence). Unmatched junction bases numbered 10, after V lost 6 bases and J lost 7 bases. The CDR3 has 15 amino acids. CDR3 sequence (DNA): TGTGCCAGTAGCGGACAGGGGAGGACAGAACAGCCCCAGCATTTT. Residues: CASSGQGRTEQPQHF. Full variable domain (rest looked up from reference TRBV19 and TRBJ1-5): DGGITQSPKYLFRKEGQNVTLSCEQNLNHDAMYWYRQDPGQGLRLIYYSQIVNDFQKGDIAEGYSVSREKKESFPLTVTSAQKNPTAFYLCASSGQGRTEQPQHFGDGTRLSIL.